This T cell receptor (beta chain) was captured in a study of blood T cell repertoires in COVID-19. Study context: Sources were T cells, B-cell-depleted T cells, or PBMCs; the material itself was cDNA or gDNA.

The length of the CDR3 is 14 residues. J gave up 6 bases and V 6 bases, and 6 bases lay outside the gene matches. From germline, CDR1 is SGHVS and CDR2 FQNEAQ. Authors' processing steps: The authors estimated nucleated cell counts from reference gene primer amplification. TCRdb's table, derived via immunoSEQ multiplex PCR, lists solely in-frame clones and lacks some. The V and J calls and clone size are taken from that table; D and trimming were inferred from the DNA. The sample carries 89,000 or so clones, 85% recorded once. The sequence was obtained from a man older than 75 with acute or convalescent COVID-19. Sequenced input: peripheral blood. This sequence joins TRBV7-8 and TRBJ2-7; 12 nucleotides agree with TRBD2. The CDR3 spells CASRPTSGSSEQYF. DNA for the CDR3: TGTGCCAGCAGACCGACTAGCGGGAGTTCCGAGCAGTACTTC.